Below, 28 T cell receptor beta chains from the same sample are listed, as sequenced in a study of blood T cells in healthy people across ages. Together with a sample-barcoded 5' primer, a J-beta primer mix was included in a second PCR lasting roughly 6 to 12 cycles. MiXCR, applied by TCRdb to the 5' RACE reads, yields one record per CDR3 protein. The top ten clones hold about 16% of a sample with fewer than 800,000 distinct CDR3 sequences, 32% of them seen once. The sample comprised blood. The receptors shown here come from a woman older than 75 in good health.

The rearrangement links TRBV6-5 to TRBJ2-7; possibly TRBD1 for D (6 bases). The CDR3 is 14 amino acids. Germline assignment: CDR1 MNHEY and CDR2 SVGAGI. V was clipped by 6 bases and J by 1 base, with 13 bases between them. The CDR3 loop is CASSKSDRSYEQYF. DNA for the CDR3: TGTGCCAGCAGCAAGTCTGACAGGTCCTACGAGCAGTACTTC.

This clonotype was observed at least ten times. The CDR3 bases are TGCGCCAGCAGCTGGGGCGGGGGCAACACCGGGGAGCTGTTTTTT. This sequence encodes CASSWGGGNTGELFF. The chain has TRBV5-1 and TRBJ2-2, with D possibly being TRBD2 (7 bases). Trimming pared 3 bases from V and 2 bases from J, leaving 11 bases between. CDR3 length: 15 residues. CDR1 and CDR2 from the germline V gene are SGHRS and YFSETQ.

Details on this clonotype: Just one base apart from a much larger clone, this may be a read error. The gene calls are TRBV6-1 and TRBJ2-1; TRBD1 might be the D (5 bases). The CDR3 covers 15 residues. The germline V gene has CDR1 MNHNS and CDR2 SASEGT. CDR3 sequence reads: CAGSELQGPYNEQFF. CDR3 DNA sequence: TGTGCCGGCAGTGAACTTCAGGGTCCCTACAATGAGCAGTTCTTC.

The CDR3 DNA reads as TGCAGTGCTCTCCCCCAAGGGGGAAGAGGCAATCAGCCCCAGCATTTT. Amino acids: CSALPQGGRGNQPQHF. The V call is TRBV20-1, the J call TRBJ1-5, with D perhaps matching TRBD1 (6 bases). This CDR3 region has 16 residues. Trimming took off 5 bases at V and 2 bases at J, with 19 bases between the two ends. Germline V lookup: CDR1 DFQATT, CDR2 SNEGSKA (reference sequence).

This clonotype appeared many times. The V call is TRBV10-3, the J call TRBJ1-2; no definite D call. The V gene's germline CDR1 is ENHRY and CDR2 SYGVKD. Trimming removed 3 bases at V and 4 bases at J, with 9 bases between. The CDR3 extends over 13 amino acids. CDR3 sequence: CAISDPKGYGYTF. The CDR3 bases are TGTGCCATCAGTGACCCAAAGGGCTATGGCTACACCTTC.

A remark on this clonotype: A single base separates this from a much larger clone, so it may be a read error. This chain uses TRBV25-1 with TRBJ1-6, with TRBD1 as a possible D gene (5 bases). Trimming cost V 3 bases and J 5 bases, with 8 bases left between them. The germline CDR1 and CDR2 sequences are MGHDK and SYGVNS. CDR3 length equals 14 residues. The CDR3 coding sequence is TGTGCCAGCAGTGAGACAGTTAATAATTCACCCCTCCACTTT. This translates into CASSETVNNSPLHF.

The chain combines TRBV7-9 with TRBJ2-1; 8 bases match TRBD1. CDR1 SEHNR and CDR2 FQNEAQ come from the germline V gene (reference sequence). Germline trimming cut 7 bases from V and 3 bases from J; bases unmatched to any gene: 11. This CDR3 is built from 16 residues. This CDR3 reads CASNSRDRSLYNEQFF. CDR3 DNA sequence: TGTGCCAGCAACTCGAGGGACAGGAGCCTCTACAATGAGCAGTTCTTC. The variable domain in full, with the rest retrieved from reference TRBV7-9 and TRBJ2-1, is DTGVSQNPRHKITKRGQNVTFRCDPISEHNRLYWYRQTLGQGPEFLTYFQNEAQLEKSRLLSDRFSAERPKGSFSTLEIQRTEQGDSAMYLCASNSRDRSLYNEQFFGPGTRLTVL.

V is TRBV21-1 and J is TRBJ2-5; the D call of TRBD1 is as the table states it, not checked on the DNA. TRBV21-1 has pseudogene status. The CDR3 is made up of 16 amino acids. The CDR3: CASGQGTRGHRKTQYF. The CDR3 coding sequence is TGTGCCAGCGGCCAAGGGACAAGGGGCCACAGGAAGACCCAGTACTTC.

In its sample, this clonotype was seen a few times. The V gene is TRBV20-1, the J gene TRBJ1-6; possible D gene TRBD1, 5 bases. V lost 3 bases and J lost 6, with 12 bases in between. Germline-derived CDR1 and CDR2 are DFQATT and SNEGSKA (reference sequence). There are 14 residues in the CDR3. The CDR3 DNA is TGCAGTGCTAGTGAGACAGTAGTTAATTCACCCCTCCACTTT. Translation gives CSASETVVNSPLHF.

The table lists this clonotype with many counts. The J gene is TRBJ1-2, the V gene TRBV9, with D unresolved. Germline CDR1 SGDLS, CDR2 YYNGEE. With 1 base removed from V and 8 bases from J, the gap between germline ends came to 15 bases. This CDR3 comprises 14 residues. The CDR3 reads CASSVWAAPIGYTF. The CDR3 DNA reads TGTGCCAGCAGCGTATGGGCGGCCCCTATCGGCTACACCTTC.

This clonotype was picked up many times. The CDR3 loop reads CASTSGDNEQFF. The CDR3 DNA follows: TGTGCCTCGACTAGCGGGGACAATGAGCAGTTCTTC. This chain connects TRBV5-6 to TRBJ2-1; 11 nucleotides agree with TRBD2. The CDR3 has 12 amino acids. Germline CDR1 and CDR2: SGHDT and YYEEEE. Trimming removed 10 bases from V and 5 bases from J; junction bases left unmatched: 2.

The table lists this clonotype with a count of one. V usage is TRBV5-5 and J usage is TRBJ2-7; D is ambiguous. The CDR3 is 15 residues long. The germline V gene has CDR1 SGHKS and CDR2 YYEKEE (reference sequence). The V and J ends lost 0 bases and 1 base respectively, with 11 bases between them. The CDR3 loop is CASSLEAVNSYEQYF. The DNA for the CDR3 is TGTGCCAGCAGCTTGGAGGCAGTAAATTCCTACGAGCAGTACTTC.

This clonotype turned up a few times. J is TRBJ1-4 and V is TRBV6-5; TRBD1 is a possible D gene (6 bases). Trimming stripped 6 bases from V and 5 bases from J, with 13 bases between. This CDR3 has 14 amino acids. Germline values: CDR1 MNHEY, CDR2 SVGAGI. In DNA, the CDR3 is TGTGCCAGCAGGAAGACAGGCGGCAATGAAAAACTGTTTTTT. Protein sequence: CASRKTGGNEKLFF.

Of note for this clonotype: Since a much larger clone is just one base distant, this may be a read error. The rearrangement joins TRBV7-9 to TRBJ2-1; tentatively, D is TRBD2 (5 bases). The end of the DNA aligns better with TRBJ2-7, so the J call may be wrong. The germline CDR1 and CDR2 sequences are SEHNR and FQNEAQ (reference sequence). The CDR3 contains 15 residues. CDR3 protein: CASSFFVGRTTKQYF. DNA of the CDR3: TGTGCCAGCAGCTTTTTCGTAGGGCGGACGACTAAGCAGTACTTC.

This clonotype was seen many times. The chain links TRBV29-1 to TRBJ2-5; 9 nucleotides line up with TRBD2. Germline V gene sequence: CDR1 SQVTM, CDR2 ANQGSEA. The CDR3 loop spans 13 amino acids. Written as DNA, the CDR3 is TGCAGTGTTACAGCGGGAGGCCAAGAGACCCAGTACTTC. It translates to CSVTAGGQETQYF.

The CDR3 nucleotides read TGTGCCAGCAGTTACTCCCAGGCAGCTCCGGTTCCGCAGTATTTT. Translated, it gives CASSYSQAAPVPQYF. V gene TRBV6-6 combines with J gene TRBJ2-3; no clear D gene. The CDR3 spans 15 residues. Between the trimmed V and J ends, which lost 0 bases and 10 bases, there was a span of 17 bases. Germline V CDR1 and CDR2: MNHNY, SVGAGI (reference sequence).

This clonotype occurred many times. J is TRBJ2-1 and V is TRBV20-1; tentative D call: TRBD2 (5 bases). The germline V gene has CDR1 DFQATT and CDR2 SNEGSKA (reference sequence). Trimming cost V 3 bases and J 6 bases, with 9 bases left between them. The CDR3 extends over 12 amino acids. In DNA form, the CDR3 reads TGCAGTGCTAGTCTAGCCGCCAATGAGCAGTTCTTC. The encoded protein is CSASLAANEQFF.

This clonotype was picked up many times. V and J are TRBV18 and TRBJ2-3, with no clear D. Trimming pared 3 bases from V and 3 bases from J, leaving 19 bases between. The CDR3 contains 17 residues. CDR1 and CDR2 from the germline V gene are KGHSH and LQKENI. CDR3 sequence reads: CASSPLPAPTDTDTQYF. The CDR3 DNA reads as TGTGCCAGCTCACCCCTCCCGGCTCCCACTGATACAGATACGCAGTATTTT.

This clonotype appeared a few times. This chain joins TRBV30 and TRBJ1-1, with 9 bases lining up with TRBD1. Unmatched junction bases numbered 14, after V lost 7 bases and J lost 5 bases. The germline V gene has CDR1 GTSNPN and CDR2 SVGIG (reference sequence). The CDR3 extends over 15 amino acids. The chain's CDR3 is CAYPIKGQGGTEAFF. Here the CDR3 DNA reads TGTGCCTATCCCATTAAGGGACAGGGAGGAACTGAAGCTTTCTTT.

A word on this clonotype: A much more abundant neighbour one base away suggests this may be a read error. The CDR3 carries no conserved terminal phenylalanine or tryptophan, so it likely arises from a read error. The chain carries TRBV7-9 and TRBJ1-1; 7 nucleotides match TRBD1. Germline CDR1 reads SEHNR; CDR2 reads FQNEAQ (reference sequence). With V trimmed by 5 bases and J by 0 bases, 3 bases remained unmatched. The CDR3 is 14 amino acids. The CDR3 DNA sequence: TGTGCCAGCAGCCGGACAGGAGTGAACACTGAAGCTTTCTGT. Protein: CASSRTGVNTEAFC.

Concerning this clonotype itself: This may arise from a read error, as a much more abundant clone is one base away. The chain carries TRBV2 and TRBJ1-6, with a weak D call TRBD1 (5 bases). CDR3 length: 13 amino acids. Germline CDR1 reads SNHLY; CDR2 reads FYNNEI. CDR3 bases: TGTGCCAACAGTCCAGGGAAGGGTTCACCCCTCCACTTT. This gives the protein CANSPGKGSPLHF.

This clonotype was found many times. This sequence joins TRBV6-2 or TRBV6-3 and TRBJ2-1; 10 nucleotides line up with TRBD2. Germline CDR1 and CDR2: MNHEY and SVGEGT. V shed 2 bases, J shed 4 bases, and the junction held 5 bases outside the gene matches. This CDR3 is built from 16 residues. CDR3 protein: CASSYQISGGYNEQFF. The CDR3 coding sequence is TGTGCCAGCAGTTACCAGATTAGCGGGGGGTACAATGAGCAGTTCTTC.

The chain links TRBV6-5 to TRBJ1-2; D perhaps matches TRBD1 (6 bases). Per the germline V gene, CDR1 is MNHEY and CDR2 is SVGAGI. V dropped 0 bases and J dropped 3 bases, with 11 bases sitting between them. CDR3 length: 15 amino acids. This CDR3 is CASSYSGRGYYGYTF. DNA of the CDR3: TGTGCCAGCAGTTACTCGGGCAGGGGATACTATGGCTACACCTTC.

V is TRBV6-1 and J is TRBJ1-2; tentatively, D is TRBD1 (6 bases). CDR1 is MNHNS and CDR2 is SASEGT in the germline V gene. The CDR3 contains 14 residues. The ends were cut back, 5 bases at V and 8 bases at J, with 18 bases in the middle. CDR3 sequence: CASSPRTGIDGYTF. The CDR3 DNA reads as TGTGCCAGCAGTCCTCGAACAGGGATAGACGGCTACACCTTC.

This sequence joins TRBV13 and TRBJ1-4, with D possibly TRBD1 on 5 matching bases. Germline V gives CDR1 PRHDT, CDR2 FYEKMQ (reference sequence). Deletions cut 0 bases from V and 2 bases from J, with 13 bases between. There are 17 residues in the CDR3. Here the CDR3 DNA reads TGTGCCAGCAGCTTAGGTGTTGGGGCAGCGACTAATGAAAAACTGTTTTTT. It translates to CASSLGVGAATNEKLFF.

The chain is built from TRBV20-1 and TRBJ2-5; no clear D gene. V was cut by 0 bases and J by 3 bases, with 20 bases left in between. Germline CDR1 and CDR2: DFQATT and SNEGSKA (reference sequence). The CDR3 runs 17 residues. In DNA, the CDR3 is TGCAGTGCTAGAGATCTCCGGGTAGGGTCGGTGGAAGAGACCCAGTACTTC. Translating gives CSARDLRVGSVEETQYF.

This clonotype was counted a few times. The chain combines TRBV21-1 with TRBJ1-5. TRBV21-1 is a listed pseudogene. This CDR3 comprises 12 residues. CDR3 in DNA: TGTGCCAGCAGCAAAGAGGATCAGCCCCAGCATTTT. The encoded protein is CASSKEDQPQHF.

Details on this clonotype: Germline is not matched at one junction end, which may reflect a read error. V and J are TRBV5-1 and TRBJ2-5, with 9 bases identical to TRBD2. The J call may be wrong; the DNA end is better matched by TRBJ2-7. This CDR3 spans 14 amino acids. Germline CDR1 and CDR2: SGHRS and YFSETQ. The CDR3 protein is CVSSSSGGTYEQYF. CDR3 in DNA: TGCGTCAGCAGTTCGAGCGGGGGGACCTACGAGCAGTACTTC.